What follows are 2 T cell receptor beta chains derived from one specimen sequenced in a study of T cell clonality in common variable immunodeficiency. The study, taken as a whole, reports: In common variable immunodeficiency, TCR beta chains reportedly carried fewer deletions and N-nucleotide insertions.

Antigens of these TCRs are unknown. The data were produced by immunoSEQ multiplex PCR, yet TCRdb's version contains in-frame clones alone and is incomplete. The sample has 25,000 to 30,000 clones, none seen only once. Sequenced material: peripheral blood mononuclear cells. The receptors were sampled from a human donor with common variable immunodeficiency.

Remarks on this clone: The read gets to within 3 residues of the CDR3 end, and the germline J gene fills in the rest. The chain couples TRBV2 to TRBJ1-6, with TRBD1 identical over 8 bases. The germline CDR1 and CDR2 sequences are SNHLY and FYNNEI. V was clipped by 7 bases and J by 7 bases; unmatched bases: 6. The CDR3 is 14 residues long. The part of the CDR3 DNA that was read is TGTGCCAGCAAGGGACAGGCACCCAATTCACCC. Its translation is CASKGQAPNSP. In full, the CDR3 reads CASKGQAPNSPLHF.

With regard to this clone: The CDR3 end lies 3 residues beyond the end of the read and is filled in from the germline J gene. V and J are TRBV6-2 or TRBV6-3 and TRBJ1-2; 7 nucleotides agree with TRBD1. Germline CDR1 and CDR2: MNHEY and SVGEGT. V shed 4 bases, J shed 4 bases, and the junction held 3 bases outside the gene matches. This CDR3 has 13 residues. CDR3 residues: CASSLGQIYGYTF. CDR3 DNA (partial): TGTGCCAGCAGTTTGGGACAGATCTATGGC.